The source of this TCR beta chain is a study of T cells after yellow fever vaccination. Study overall: When fractions had low cell numbers, they were prepared with SMART-Seq v4 Ultra Low Input.

Looked up from germline, CDR1 is KGHDR and CDR2 is SFDVKD. The CDR3 has 14 amino acids. Broader study findings: FACS-sorted repertoires could contain abundant clonotypes contaminating from the bulk population.

With regard to this clonotype: Its cognate antigen is unknown.

It was through 5'RACE template switching that TCR cDNA was made, with a universal primer site and UMIs added. TCRdb recomputed calls from the 5' RACE reads with MiXCR, one row per CDR3 protein. The table shows around 320,000 distinct CDR3 sequences, with approximately 4.3% occurring only once. This sample comprised PBMCs, obtained 15 days after the yellow fever booster vaccination. The chain links TRBV24-1 to TRBJ2-1; 8 positions match TRBD2. The clonotype was recovered from a man younger than 30 who received the YFV17D yellow fever vaccine. Here the CDR3 reads CATEAGTRGNEQFF. Written as DNA, the CDR3 is TGTGCAACCGAAGCCGGGACTAGAGGCAATGAGCAGTTCTTC.